This passage covers 25 T cell receptor beta chains from one sample sequenced in a study of blood T cell repertoires in COVID-19. Sequencing was performed with immunoSEQ multiplex PCR; in TCRdb, only in-frame clones are kept and a portion is missing. The table has about 170,000 clones, around 92% seen once. The sequenced sample was peripheral blood. These receptors all stem from a man younger than 40 with COVID-19, enrolled during active disease.

The chain carries TRBV9 and TRBJ2-1; 9 bases fit TRBD1. Germline lookup yields CDR1 SGDLS and CDR2 YYNGEE. V dropped 6 bases and J dropped 7; count of bases not matched to a gene: 11. CDR3 length: 15 residues. The CDR3 sequence: CASTSGGGQGNEQFF. The CDR3 region has the DNA TGTGCCAGCACCTCAGGGGGGGGACAGGGTAATGAGCAGTTCTTC.

The chain joins TRBV20-1 to TRBJ1-5; D is undetermined. V lost 3 bases to trimming and J lost 2 bases, with 11 bases between them. There are 14 residues in the CDR3. From germline, CDR1 is DFQATT and CDR2 SNEGSKA (reference sequence). In DNA, the CDR3 is TGCAGTGCTAGTGAAGGGAGTGGCAATCAGCCCCAGCATTTT. Protein: CSASEGSGNQPQHF.

The genes are TRBV30 and TRBJ1-2; D unclear. The V and J ends lost 2 bases and 6 bases respectively, with 7 bases between them. CDR1 is GTSNPN, CDR2 SVGIG, per germline (reference sequence). The CDR3 is 11 amino acids. The chain's CDR3 is CAWSREDGYTF. CDR3 DNA sequence: TGTGCCTGGAGTAGGGAGGATGGCTACACCTTC.

A note on this clone: At the DNA level, this CDR3 is encoded by other sequences in the same sample as well. The chain recombines TRBV28 with TRBJ2-7; D might be TRBD2 (6 bases). V was clipped by 3 bases and J by 4 bases, with 25 bases between them. This CDR3 has 18 amino acids. CDR1 is MDHEN and CDR2 is SYDVKM in the germline V gene. The CDR3 loop reads CASSFEGGPPLFGYEQYF. CDR3 bases: TGTGCCAGCAGTTTTGAAGGAGGGCCTCCCCTTTTTGGGTACGAGCAGTACTTC.

The V gene is TRBV18, the J gene TRBJ1-1, with TRBD1 matching 7 bases. Germline V gene lookup returns CDR1 KGHSH and CDR2 LQKENI. The V segment lost 3 bases and the J segment 1 base; nucleotides outside the gene matches: 11. The CDR3 has 17 residues. CDR3 sequence reads: CASSPTRQGRRNTEAFF. For the CDR3, the DNA is TGTGCCAGCTCACCGACAAGACAGGGTAGAAGGAACACTGAAGCTTTCTTT.

This clone was seen just once. The chain links TRBV10-1 to TRBJ1-5; D possibly corresponds to TRBD1 (5 bases). The germline gives CDR1 WNHNN, CDR2 SYGVQD (reference sequence). Deletions cut 6 bases from V and 4 bases from J, with 25 bases between. The CDR3 is made up of 18 amino acids. The CDR3 loop reads CASRPTGSGGAGNQPQHF. CDR3 nucleotide sequence: TGCGCCAGCAGACCCACAGGAAGTGGGGGAGCGGGTAATCAGCCCCAGCATTTT.

The chain recombines TRBV6-2 or TRBV6-3 with TRBJ2-7, with D hard to call. The CDR3 length is 13 residues. Trimming left V 4 bases short and J 1 base short, with 8 bases between. Germline CDR1 MNHEY, CDR2 SVGEGT. The DNA for the CDR3 is TGTGCCAGCAGTTCACCCTATTCCTACGAGCAGTACTTC. Protein sequence: CASSSPYSYEQYF.

The chain carries TRBV7-2 and TRBJ2-2, with TRBD1 identical over 9 bases. The CDR3 spans 15 residues. Per the germline V gene, CDR1 is SGHTA and CDR2 is FQGNSA. J lost 6 bases, V lost 5 bases, and 7 bases had no gene match. In DNA form, the CDR3 reads TGTGCCAGCAGCCTACAGGGGGCGGGTTCCGGGGAGCTGTTTTTT. Translating gives CASSLQGAGSGELFF.

This clone came up once. The chain couples TRBV28 to TRBJ1-2; D may be TRBD1 (6 bases). Per the germline V gene, CDR1 is MDHEN and CDR2 is SYDVKM. V gave up 2 bases and J gave up 5 bases, with 12 bases separating them. The CDR3 covers 14 residues. CDR3 bases: TGTGCCAGCAGTTTACTTGGGGGCGGGTATGGCTACACCTTC. Protein product: CASSLLGGGYGYTF.

The rearrangement uses TRBV7-6 and TRBJ2-3; the D gene is possibly TRBD2 (6 bases). This CDR3 is built from 15 residues. V lost 7 bases, J lost 2 bases, and 16 bases lay in between. Germline V CDR1 and CDR2: SGHVS, FNYEAQ. The CDR3 protein is CASTLGTAPTDTQYF. The DNA of the CDR3 is TGTGCCAGCACCCTCGGGACTGCACCCACAGATACGCAGTATTTT.

The chain employs TRBV30 and TRBJ1-1; no clear D. The CDR3 is 14 residues long. The V and J ends lost 2 bases and 8 bases respectively, with 18 bases between them. Germline V CDR1 and CDR2: GTSNPN, SVGIG (reference sequence). CDR3 sequence reads: CAWSPNLGAREAFF. CDR3 sequence (DNA): TGTGCCTGGAGTCCCAACCTCGGTGCGAGGGAAGCTTTCTTT.

The V and J genes are TRBV2 and TRBJ2-5, with 8 positions matching TRBD1. CDR1 SNHLY and CDR2 FYNNEI come from the germline V gene. J lost 2 bases, V lost 5 bases, and 10 bases had no gene match. This CDR3 is built from 16 residues. The CDR3 bases are TGTGCCAGCAGTCAACAGGGGGTTAACAATCAAGAGACCCAGTACTTC. Translation gives CASSQQGVNNQETQYF. Full variable domain (missing parts from reference TRBV2 and TRBJ2-5): EPEVTQTPSHQVTQMGQEVILRCVPISNHLYFYWYRQILGQKVEFLVSFYNNEISEKSEIFDDQFSVERPDGSNFTLKIRSTKLEDSAMYFCASSQQGVNNQETQYFGPGTRLLVL.

This chain connects TRBV7-3 to TRBJ1-1, with D possibly TRBD1 on 5 matching bases. This CDR3 contains 14 residues. The V gene lost 5 bases and the J gene lost 2 bases, with 12 bases spanning the gap. The V gene's germline CDR1 is SGHTA and CDR2 FQGTGA. The CDR3 region is CASSPRGGNTEAFF. The CDR3 bases are TGTGCCAGCAGCCCTCGGGGGGGAAACACTGAAGCTTTCTTT.

The chain uses TRBV27 and TRBJ2-7; 10 bases fit TRBD1. V dropped 5 bases and J dropped 4; count of bases not matched to a gene: 5. Germline-derived CDR1 and CDR2 are MNHEY and SMNVEV (reference sequence). The CDR3 contains 14 residues. CDR3 loop: CASSPGTGEYEQYF. In DNA form, the CDR3 reads TGTGCCAGCAGTCCAGGGACAGGGGAATACGAGCAGTACTTC.

This rearrangement joins TRBV24-1 to TRBJ2-6; D is undetermined. The CDR3 is 13 amino acids. Germline-derived CDR1 and CDR2 are KGHDR and SFDVKD. The germline V and J ends were trimmed by 5 bases and 2 bases, with 3 bases remaining between them. This CDR3 is CATSVAGANVLTF. CDR3 sequence (DNA): TGTGCCACCAGTGTAGCTGGGGCCAACGTCCTGACTTTC.

The CDR3 protein is CASSLPTRGKKQPQHF. CDR3 DNA sequence: TGTGCCAGCAGCCTCCCCACGCGGGGGAAGAAACAGCCCCAGCATTTT. V gene TRBV3-1 (or the pseudogene TRBV3-2) combines with J gene TRBJ1-5; D is possibly TRBD1 (5 bases). The germline gives CDR1 LGHDT, CDR2 YNNKEL (reference sequence). Deletions cut 4 bases from V and 7 bases from J, with 20 bases between. The length of the CDR3 is 16 residues.

Written as DNA, the CDR3 is TGTGCCAGCAGCTTTACAGACTCCTACGAGCAGTACTTC. This translates into CASSFTDSYEQYF. The rearrangement uses TRBV5-8 and TRBJ2-7; D uncertain. The length of the CDR3 is 13 residues. The germline CDR1 and CDR2 sequences are SGHTS and YDEGEE. V lost 2 bases and J 0 bases, leaving 6 bases between the germline ends.

The genes are TRBV5-1 and TRBJ2-1; 9 bases align to TRBD1. The CDR3 sequence is 16 residues long. The germline CDR1 and CDR2 sequences are SGHRS and YFSETQ. With 2 bases clipped from V and 3 bases from J, the junction kept 6 bases outside the gene matches. This CDR3 reads CASSLQGAKGYNEQFF. In DNA form, the CDR3 reads TGCGCCAGCAGCTTACAGGGGGCGAAGGGCTACAATGAGCAGTTCTTC.

The V gene is TRBV6-2 or TRBV6-3, the J gene TRBJ1-2; D may be TRBD1 (5 bases). Germline V gives CDR1 MNHEY, CDR2 SVGEGT. The CDR3 has 15 residues. V lost 2 bases to trimming and J lost 3 bases, with 13 bases between them. The CDR3 DNA follows: TGTGCCAGCAGTTACCCCAGGGCAGACTACTATGGCTACACCTTC. The encoded protein is CASSYPRADYYGYTF.

This chain uses TRBV25-1 with TRBJ1-6; D unresolved. The CDR3 is 14 residues long. Germline assignment: CDR1 MGHDK and CDR2 SYGVNS. Trimming removed 8 bases from V and 14 bases from J, with 22 bases in between. The CDR3 DNA sequence: TGTGCCAGCCGTCCCCCGAACGAGGATATCGCCCTCCACTTT. Protein sequence: CASRPPNEDIALHF. Variable domain in full (rest from reference TRBV25-1 and TRBJ1-6): EADIYQTPRYLVIGTGKKITLECSQTMGHDKMYWYQQDPGMELHLIHYSYGVNSTEKGDLSSESTVSRIRTEHFPLTLESARPSHTSQYLCASRPPNEDIALHFGNGTRLTVT.

This clone showed up just once. The V and J genes are TRBV19 and TRBJ2-2; perhaps TRBD2 as D (7 bases). V was trimmed by 6 bases and J by 3 bases, leaving 11 bases between them. Looked up from germline, CDR1 is LNHDA and CDR2 is SQIVND (reference sequence). The CDR3 is 14 amino acids. In DNA, the CDR3 is TGTGCCAGTAGCCGGGGGGCCCACACCGGGGAGCTGTTTTTT. Translated, it gives CASSRGAHTGELFF.

This clone was observed a single time. This same CDR3 is encoded by further DNA sequences in the sample. The rearrangement joins TRBV20-1 to TRBJ2-1; D may be TRBD2 (6 bases). Germline V lookup: CDR1 DFQATT, CDR2 SNEGSKA (reference sequence). Trimming removed 2 bases at V and 8 bases at J, with 7 bases between. The CDR3 loop spans 11 amino acids. The DNA for the CDR3 is TGCAGTGCTAGAAGCGGGCATGAGCAGTTCTTC. Amino acid sequence: CSARSGHEQFF.

This clone was seen just once. The J gene is TRBJ1-2, the V gene TRBV3-1 (or the pseudogene TRBV3-2), with TRBD1 as a possible D gene (5 bases). CDR1 and CDR2 from the germline V gene are LGHDT and YNNKEL (reference sequence). Trimming removed 0 bases at V and 5 bases at J, with 10 bases between. The CDR3 consists of 14 residues. CDR3 sequence reads: CASSQDSAGYGYTF. As DNA, the CDR3 is TGTGCCAGCAGCCAAGATTCGGCAGGGTATGGCTACACCTTC.

The chain combines TRBV2 with TRBJ2-3; 12 bases map to TRBD2. V lost 6 bases to trimming and J lost 0 bases; unmatched junction nucleotides: 4. The CDR3 is 16 amino acids. Germline CDR1 is SNHLY and CDR2 is FYNNEI. The CDR3 region is CASRRTSGTSTDTQYF. The CDR3 nucleotides read TGTGCCAGCAGGAGGACTAGCGGGACTAGCACAGATACGCAGTATTTT.

The rearrangement links TRBV7-6 to TRBJ1-2, with no clear D. The V end lost 1 base, the J end lost 3 bases, and 15 bases lay between the germline ends. Germline loops: CDR1 SGHVS, CDR2 FNYEAQ. This CDR3 region has 16 residues. The chain's CDR3 is CASSLGSGGLHYGYTF. CDR3 coding DNA: TGTGCCAGCAGCTTAGGGTCCGGAGGACTGCACTATGGCTACACCTTC.